There are many counts of the clone carrying this T cell receptor beta chain. Its antigen remains unknown. The sample originates from a study of neurological immune-mediated disorders. The cDNA came from 5'RACE with 10-nucleotide random UMIs. TCRdb used MiXCR to reprocess the 5' RACE reads, holding one entry per CDR3 protein. This table holds 20,000 to 25,000 distinct CDR3 sequences, more than 6% found once. Study outcomes and limitations: HTLV-1-associated myelopathy ranked highest for TCR clonal expansion and multiple sclerosis lowest, beneath healthy controls.

CDR1 ENHRY and CDR2 SYGVKD come from the germline V gene. Trimming took 6 bases from V and 6 from J; bases not matched to a gene: 7. This CDR3 spans 13 amino acids. The chain employs TRBV10-3 and TRBJ2-7, with TRBD1 matching 8 bases. This clonotype was obtained from a woman between 40 and 50 years old in good health. The source material was PBMCs. The CDR3 loop is CAISQGQGGEQYF. The CDR3 coding sequence is TGTGCCATCAGCCAAGGACAGGGTGGCGAGCAGTACTTC.